This T cell receptor beta chain was found in a study of T cells after yellow fever vaccination. Study-level information: Preparation of the low-cell-number fractions used SMART-Seq v4 Ultra Low Input.

A process of 5'RACE template switching, which added a universal primer site and UMIs, was used to make TCR cDNA. TCRdb fed the 5' RACE reads into MiXCR, producing one record per CDR3 protein. This sample yields just under 600,000 distinct CDR3 sequences, of which about 13% are seen a single time; roughly 13% belongs to the top ten. The table lists this clonotype with many counts. No antigen is known for it. This CDR3 has 13 residues. Trimming took off 0 bases at V and 2 bases at J, with 1 base between the two ends. Study findings and constraints: Shared CD4/CD8 clonotypes were a small share, likely from convergent recombination. When the response was secondary, it was weaker but reached its peak faster, day 5 versus 15.

This clonotype originated in a man aged 25 to 40 who received the YFV17D yellow fever vaccine. Sequencing was performed on PBMCs, taken on the day of the yellow fever booster vaccination. This chain joins TRBV23-1 and TRBJ2-2, with D unresolved. TRBV23-1 is identified as an open reading frame with a role that is uncertain. Written as DNA, the CDR3 is TGCGCCAGCAGTCAATCTAACACCGGGGAGCTGTTTTTT. Protein: CASSQSNTGELFF.